These 20 T cell receptor beta chains came from one sample sequenced in a study of Tregs in tolerant kidney transplant recipients. Clones were read by immunoSEQ multiplex PCR, and TCRdb kept only the in-frame ones, dropping some. The sample records about 240,000 clones, about four fifths being singletons. What was sequenced was CD4+ T cells from blood. The origin of the receptors is a human donor in good health.

The chain employs TRBV7-3 and TRBJ1-1; the D gene is possibly TRBD1 (5 bases). Germline values: CDR1 SGHTA, CDR2 FQGTGA. CDR3 length: 14 amino acids. V dropped 3 bases and J dropped 1 base, with 9 bases sitting between them. The CDR3 DNA is TGTGCCAGCAGCTTGGCCGGGGGGAACACTGAAGCTTTCTTT. Its translation: CASSLAGGNTEAFF.

This chain connects TRBV7-3 to TRBJ1-1; maybe TRBD1 (6 bases). V was trimmed by 1 base and J by 5 bases, leaving 11 bases between them. Germline CDR1 reads SGHTA; CDR2 reads FQGTGA. The CDR3 covers 14 residues. The CDR3 DNA reads TGTGCCAGCAGCTTAATGGGGGGCGGAACTGAAGCTTTCTTT. As protein: CASSLMGGGTEAFF.

This chain uses TRBV11-2 with TRBJ2-5; D is undetermined. In germline, CDR1 is SGHAT, CDR2 FQNNGV. Trimming took off 7 bases at V and 4 bases at J, with 10 bases between the two ends. This CDR3 is built from 12 residues. CDR3 sequence: CASTRSGETQYF. For the CDR3, the DNA is TGTGCCAGCACCCGGTCGGGAGAGACCCAGTACTTC.

The chain has TRBV11-2 and TRBJ2-1; 16 nucleotides line up with TRBD2. Germline loops: CDR1 SGHAT, CDR2 FQNNGV. J was trimmed by 9 bases and V by 10 bases; bases with no gene match: 9. The CDR3 loop spans 15 amino acids. The CDR3 here is CATSGTSGRGGEQFF. The CDR3 coding sequence is TGTGCCACCTCCGGGACTAGCGGGAGGGGGGGTGAGCAGTTCTTC.

This chain joins TRBV29-1 and TRBJ2-5, with 10 bases that match TRBD2. In germline, CDR1 is SQVTM, CDR2 ANQGSEA. CDR3 length equals 14 residues. With 5 bases clipped from V and 5 bases from J, the junction kept 8 bases outside the gene matches. The CDR3 spells CSVRLAGARETQYF. In nucleotides, the CDR3 is TGCAGCGTTCGACTAGCGGGCGCCCGGGAGACCCAGTACTTC.

This chain connects TRBV9 to TRBJ2-7; TRBD2 agrees at 8 bases. The CDR3 spans 15 residues. The germline V gene has CDR1 SGDLS and CDR2 YYNGEE. Trimming at V came to 2 bases and at J to 2 bases, leaving 6 bases not matched to a gene. In DNA form, the CDR3 reads TGTGCCAGCAGCGTGCAAAGCGGGGGAACCTACGAGCAGTACTTC. As protein: CASSVQSGGTYEQYF.

V is TRBV5-1 and J is TRBJ2-5; 7 bases line up with TRBD1. With V trimmed by 5 bases and J by 1 base, 8 bases remained unmatched. Germline V gene sequence: CDR1 SGHRS, CDR2 YFSETQ. The CDR3 spans 15 residues. CDR3 sequence reads: CASRPQGQIQETQYF. CDR3 DNA: TGCGCCAGCAGACCTCAGGGACAGATCCAAGAGACCCAGTACTTC.

The rearrangement uses TRBV6-1 and TRBJ2-3; perhaps TRBD2 as D (6 bases). This CDR3 comprises 15 residues. The ends were cut back, 1 base at V and 1 base at J, with 9 bases in the middle. The germline CDR1 and CDR2 sequences are MNHNS and SASEGT. CDR3 DNA sequence: TGTGCCAGCAGTGAAGGGTGGGGGGGCACAGATACGCAGTATTTT. This sequence encodes CASSEGWGGTDTQYF.

The V gene is TRBV6-1, the J gene TRBJ1-2; TRBD1 matches 8 bases. The germline V gene has CDR1 MNHNS and CDR2 SASEGT. V shed 4 bases, J shed 7 bases, and the junction held 2 bases outside the gene matches. The CDR3 spans 12 residues. This CDR3 is CASSGQGLGYTF. The DNA for the CDR3 is TGTGCCAGCAGTGGACAGGGGCTTGGCTACACCTTC.

The chain employs TRBV7-8 and TRBJ1-1; no clear D. V lost 5 bases to trimming and J lost 3 bases, with 13 bases between them. The CDR3 contains 14 residues. Looked up from germline, CDR1 is SGHVS and CDR2 is FQNEAQ. CDR3 DNA: TGTGCCAGCAGCCCCCTTTCCTCTTACACTGAAGCTTTCTTT. This codes for CASSPLSSYTEAFF.

This rearrangement joins TRBV6-5 to TRBJ2-5; D could derive from TRBD1 or TRBD2 (5 bases each). The ends were cut back, 5 bases at V and 5 bases at J, with 18 bases in the middle. The CDR3 has 15 amino acids. CDR1 and CDR2 from the germline V gene are MNHEY and SVGAGI. The CDR3 region is CASSPRDGPQETQYF. The CDR3 DNA follows: TGTGCCAGCAGTCCCCGGGACGGCCCCCAGGAGACCCAGTACTTC.

The rearrangement joins TRBV9 to TRBJ1-4; 8 bases align to TRBD1. This CDR3 is 15 amino acids long. The germline V gene encodes CDR1 SGDLS and CDR2 YYNGEE. Trimming at V came to 1 base and at J to 4 bases, leaving 3 bases not matched to a gene. The CDR3 region has the DNA TGTGCCAGCAGCGTATCGACAGGGGATAATGAAAAACTGTTTTTT. This gives the protein CASSVSTGDNEKLFF.

The chain is built from TRBV7-9 and TRBJ2-1; D gene unclear. Trimming removed 5 bases at V and 3 bases at J, with 11 bases between. Germline loops: CDR1 SEHNR, CDR2 FQNEAQ (reference sequence). This CDR3 has 14 amino acids. The CDR3 bases are TGTGCCAGCAGCCCAGTTGGGGACTACAATGAGCAGTTCTTC. Its translation is CASSPVGDYNEQFF.

A remark on this clone: The identical CDR3 is also encoded by other nucleotide sequences in the sample. This rearrangement joins TRBV5-4 to TRBJ1-1; D possibly corresponds to TRBD1 (5 bases). This CDR3 is built from 14 residues. The V and J ends lost 1 base and 1 base respectively, with 8 bases between them. CDR1 and CDR2 (germline): SGHNT, YYREEE (reference sequence). The CDR3 loop reads CASSLQTANTEAFF. The CDR3 bases are TGTGCCAGCAGCTTGCAGACAGCGAACACTGAAGCTTTCTTT. The full variable domain, completed using reference TRBV5-4 and TRBJ1-1, is ETGVTQSPTHLIKTRGQQVTLRCSSQSGHNTVSWYQQALGQGPQFIFQYYREEENGRGNFPPRFSGLQFPNYSSELNVNALELDDSALYLCASSLQTANTEAFFGQGTRLTVV.

The chain links TRBV29-1 to TRBJ2-5; D may match TRBD1 or TRBD2 (7 bases each). CDR3 length equals 13 residues. V gave up 1 base and J gave up 5 bases, with 11 bases separating them. CDR1 SQVTM and CDR2 ANQGSEA come from the germline V gene. CDR3 sequence reads: CSVEGQGGETQYF. The DNA of the CDR3 is TGCAGCGTTGAAGGACAGGGAGGGGAGACCCAGTACTTC.

The chain recombines TRBV7-3 with TRBJ1-1; 8 bases are a match to TRBD1. Germline CDR1 SGHTA, CDR2 FQGTGA. The V gene end was trimmed by 2 bases and the J gene end by 8 bases; junction bases not matched to a gene: 1. This CDR3 is built from 12 residues. The CDR3 spells CASSLDRGEAFF. The CDR3, as DNA: TGTGCCAGCAGCTTAGACAGGGGAGAAGCTTTCTTT.

This chain links TRBV6-5 with TRBJ2-3; D ambiguous. The germline V and J ends were trimmed by 6 bases and 0 bases, with 13 bases remaining between them. This CDR3 contains 15 residues. From germline, CDR1 is MNHEY and CDR2 SVGAGI. CDR3 sequence reads: CASSYARVSTDTQYF. The CDR3 nucleotides are TGTGCCAGCAGCTATGCTCGGGTTAGCACAGATACGCAGTATTTT.

The chain uses TRBV7-9 and TRBJ2-3, with 9 bases aligning to TRBD1. CDR1 and CDR2 (germline): SEHNR, FQNEAQ (reference sequence). Germline trimming cut 5 bases from V and 5 bases from J; bases unmatched to any gene: 14. CDR3 length: 17 residues. The chain's CDR3 is CASSPLVSGDRVDTQYF. The CDR3 DNA reads as TGTGCCAGCAGCCCCCTAGTCTCAGGGGACAGGGTAGATACGCAGTATTTT.

CDR3 bases: TGTGCCAGCTACAATACGGGCAGGGGGACTCAGCCCCAGCATTTT. This gives the protein CASYNTGRGTQPQHF. This chain joins TRBV6-6 and TRBJ1-5, with 7 bases aligning to TRBD1. This CDR3 comprises 15 residues. Germline trimming cut 8 bases from V and 6 bases from J; bases unmatched to any gene: 13. Looked up from germline, CDR1 is MNHNY and CDR2 is SVGAGI (reference sequence).

The rearrangement joins TRBV6-1 to TRBJ1-1; D perhaps matches TRBD1 (6 bases). V was clipped by 10 bases and J by 5 bases, with 17 bases between them. The germline V gene encodes CDR1 MNHNS and CDR2 SASEGT. The CDR3 contains 13 residues. The CDR3 region has the DNA TGTGCCACCACCCGGGACACTCGGACTGAAGCTTTCTTT. It is translated as CATTRDTRTEAFF.